This T cell receptor (beta chain) was identified in a study of identical twins. TCRdb passed the 5' RACE reads through MiXCR, listing each CDR3 protein once. The repertoire holds about 200,000 distinct CDR3 sequences, roughly 10% seen once, with around 5% in the top ten. CDR1 is LGHDT, CDR2 YNNKEL, per germline (reference sequence). The CDR3 extends over 19 amino acids. Between the trimmed V and J ends, which lost 0 bases and 0 bases, there was a span of 20 bases. The sequence was obtained from a young woman in good health. The chain uses TRBV3-1 and TRBJ2-5; perhaps TRBD1 as D (7 bases). Sequencing was performed on memory (CD45RO+) T cells sorted from blood. This chain's CDR3 is CASSQDLRLGGGHQETQYF. In nucleotides, the CDR3 is TGTGCCAGCAGCCAAGATTTACGGTTAGGAGGGGGCCACCAAGAGACCCAGTACTTC.